Described below is a single TCR beta chain sequence and its context. This sample is drawn from a study of blood T cell repertoires in COVID-19. Libraries were prepared by immunoSEQ multiplex PCR; TCRdb keeps only in-frame clonotypes and omits some of them. Among about 350,000 clones listed, more than 75% were seen once. The recovered donors of Cohort 3 showed two negative PCRs, clearance, or symptom resolution. The specimen was PBMCs or T cells enriched from blood (not recorded which). The sequence was collected from a woman under 40 who had recovered from COVID-19.

This chain's CDR3 is CASTGLQETQYF. For the CDR3, the DNA is TGTGCCAGCACCGGACTGCAAGAGACCCAGTACTTC. V gene TRBV2 combines with J gene TRBJ2-5; D perhaps matches TRBD2 (5 bases). The CDR3 spans 12 residues. Germline V gene sequence: CDR1 SNHLY, CDR2 FYNNEI. V was pared by 7 bases and J by 2 bases, with 8 bases between.